This T cell receptor (beta chain) derives from a study of shared clonotypes between healthy human individuals. This clone was counted once. What it binds is not known. Study-level points and caveats: Among donors, clonotype sharing was expected to be affected by sequencing depth.

The J segment lost 0 bases and the V segment lost 2 bases, leaving 11 bases of the junction unmatched. CDR1 SGHRS and CDR2 YFSETQ come from the germline V gene. This CDR3 spans 18 amino acids. Data came from immunoSEQ multiplex PCR; TCRdb stores just in-frame clones and leaves some out. The repertoire holds 2,500,000 or so clones, with around 93% as singletons. The sequenced sample was naive CD4+ T cells from PBMCs. The sample's subset: CD45RA+ positively selected. This TCR was sampled from a man younger than 30 in good health. Some clones in this sample may be carry-over from other donors' samples. This sequence joins TRBV5-1 and TRBJ2-7; TRBD2 aligns across 10 bases. In DNA, the CDR3 is TGCGCCAGCAGCTTATGGGGACTAGCGAGCGAAGACTCCTACGAGCAGTACTTC. This translates into CASSLWGLASEDSYEQYF.